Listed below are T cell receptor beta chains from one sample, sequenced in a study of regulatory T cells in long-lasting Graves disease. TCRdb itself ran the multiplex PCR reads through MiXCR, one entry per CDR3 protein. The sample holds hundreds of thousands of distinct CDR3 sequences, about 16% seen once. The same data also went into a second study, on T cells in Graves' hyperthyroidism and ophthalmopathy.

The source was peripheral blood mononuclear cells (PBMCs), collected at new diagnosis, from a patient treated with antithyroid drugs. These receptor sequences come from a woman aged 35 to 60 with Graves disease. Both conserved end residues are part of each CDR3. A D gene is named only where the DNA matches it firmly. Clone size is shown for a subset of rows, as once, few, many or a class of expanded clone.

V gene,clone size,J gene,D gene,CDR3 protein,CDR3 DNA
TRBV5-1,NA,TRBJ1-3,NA,CASSRGQHSGNTIYF,TGCGCCAGCAGCCGGGGACAACACTCTGGAAACACCATATATTTT
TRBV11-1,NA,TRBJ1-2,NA,CASSLTTTNGYTF,TGTGCCAGCAGCTTAACCACAACTAATGGCTACACCTTC
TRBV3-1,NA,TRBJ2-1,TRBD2,CASSQRAGGHEQFF,TGTGCCAGCAGCCAGAGAGCGGGGGGGCATGAGCAGTTCTTC
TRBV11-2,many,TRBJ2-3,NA,CASSRLTASTDTQYF,TGTGCCAGCAGCCGGTTGACGGCCAGCACAGATACGCAGTATTTT
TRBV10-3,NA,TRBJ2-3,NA,CAIRGRGNTDTQYF,TGTGCCATCAGAGGCAGGGGAAACACAGATACGCAGTATTTT
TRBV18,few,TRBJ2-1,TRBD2,CASSPWQARLADHNEQFF,TGTGCCAGCTCACCATGGCAGGCGAGGCTAGCGGACCACAATGAGCAGTTCTTC
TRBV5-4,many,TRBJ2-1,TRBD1,CASSLIGTVNEQFF,TGTGCCAGCAGCCTGATAGGGACAGTTAATGAGCAGTTCTTC
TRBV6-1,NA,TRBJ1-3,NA,CASIPRGSGNTIYF,TGTGCCAGCATCCCCAGGGGCTCTGGAAACACCATATATTTT
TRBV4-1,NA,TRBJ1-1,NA,CASSHATPGVRTEAFF,TGCGCCAGCAGCCACGCAACCCCAGGGGTTAGGACTGAAGCTTTCTTT
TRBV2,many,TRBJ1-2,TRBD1,CASWGQGDYGYTF,TGTGCCAGCTGGGGACAGGGGGACTATGGCTACACCTTC
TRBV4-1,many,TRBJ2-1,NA,CASSQDYSPGYEQFF,TGCGCCAGCAGCCAAGATTATTCACCAGGGTACGAGCAGTTCTTC
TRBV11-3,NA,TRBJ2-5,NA,CASSPLRGETQYF,TGTGCCAGCAGCCCCCTCAGGGGAGAGACCCAGTACTTC
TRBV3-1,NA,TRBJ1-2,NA,CASSQADSYTF,TGTGCCAGCAGCCAAGCGGATTCCTACACCTTC
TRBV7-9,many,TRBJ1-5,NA,CASSWTESPEPQHF,TGTGCCAGCAGCTGGACAGAGTCACCTGAGCCCCAGCATTTT
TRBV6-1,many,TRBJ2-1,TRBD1,CASSDPGQGSGNEQFF,TGTGCCAGCAGTGACCCGGGACAGGGATCAGGGAATGAGCAGTTCTTC
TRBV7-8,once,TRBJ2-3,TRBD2,CASSLSGGRSTDTQYF,TGTGCCAGCAGCCTTTCCGGGGGGAGGAGCACAGATACGCAGTATTTT
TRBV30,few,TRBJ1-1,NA,CAWSVLMNTEAFF,TGTGCCTGGAGTGTGCTGATGAACACTGAAGCTTTCTTT
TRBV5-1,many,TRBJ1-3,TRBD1,CASSLDRGSGNTIYF,TGTGCCAGCAGCTTGGACAGGGGCTCTGGAAACACCATATATTTT
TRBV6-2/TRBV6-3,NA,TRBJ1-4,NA,CASSSPGRNEKLFF,TGTGCCAGCAGTTCCCCCGGGAGAAATGAAAAACTGTTTTTT
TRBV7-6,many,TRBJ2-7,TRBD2,CASSLAGNDYEQYF,TGTGCCAGCAGTCTAGCGGGGAACGACTACGAGCAGTACTTC
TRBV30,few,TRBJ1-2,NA,CAWSERGSPYYGYTF,TGTGCCTGGAGTGAACGGGGCAGCCCCTACTATGGCTACACCTTC
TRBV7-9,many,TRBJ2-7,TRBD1,CASSSTGTGGDEQYF,TGTGCCAGCAGCTCGACCGGGACAGGGGGCGACGAGCAGTACTTC
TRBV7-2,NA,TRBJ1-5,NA,CASSASTGYQPQHF,TGTGCCAGCAGCGCCTCGACAGGATACCAGCCCCAGCATTTT
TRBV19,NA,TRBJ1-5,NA,CASSTLGNQPQHF,TGTGCCAGTAGTACCCTAGGGAATCAGCCCCAGCATTTT
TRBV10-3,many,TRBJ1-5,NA,CAIRDTFNQPQHF,TGTGCCATCAGGGACACATTCAATCAGCCCCAGCATTTT
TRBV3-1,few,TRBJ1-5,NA,CASSSWEGQPQHF,TGTGCCAGCAGCTCATGGGAGGGGCAGCCCCAGCATTTT
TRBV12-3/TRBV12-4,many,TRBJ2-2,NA,CASSLTGDANTGELFF,TGTGCCAGCAGTCTAACAGGAGACGCGAACACCGGGGAGCTGTTTTTT
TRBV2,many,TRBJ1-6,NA,CASRGGAAGSPLHF,TGTGCCAGCAGGGGGGGCGCGGCAGGCTCACCCCTCCACTTT
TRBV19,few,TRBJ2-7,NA,CASGSSGSYEQYF,TGTGCCAGTGGATCCTCAGGCTCCTACGAGCAGTACTTC
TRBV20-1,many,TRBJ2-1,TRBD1,CSARLEDRGNNEQFF,TGCAGTGCTAGATTGGAGGACAGGGGAAACAATGAGCAGTTCTTC
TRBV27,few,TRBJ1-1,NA,CASSRSATQGNTEAFF,TGTGCCAGCAGTCGCTCGGCGACCCAGGGGAACACTGAAGCTTTCTTT
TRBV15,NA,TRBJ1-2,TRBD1,CATSLEGASGYTF,TGTGCCACCAGCCTGGAGGGGGCGTCGGGCTACACCTTC
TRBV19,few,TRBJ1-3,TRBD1,CASSMTGRSGNTMYF,TGTGCCAGTAGTATGACAGGGCGGTCTGGAAACACCATGTATTTT
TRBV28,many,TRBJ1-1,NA,CASSLTHEAFF,TGTGCCAGCAGCTTAACACATGAAGCTTTCTTT
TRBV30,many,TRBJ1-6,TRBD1,CAWSTRTGNNSPLHF,TGTGCCTGGAGTACCCGGACAGGGAATAATTCACCCCTCCACTTT
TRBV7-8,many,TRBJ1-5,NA,CASSLAIRGQPQHF,TGTGCCAGCAGCTTAGCGATTCGGGGGCAGCCCCAGCATTTT
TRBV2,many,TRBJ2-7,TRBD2,CASSGLAVGQYF,TGTGCCAGCAGCGGACTAGCGGTAGGGCAGTACTTC
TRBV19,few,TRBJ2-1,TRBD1,CASSHRGLGNEQFF,TGTGCCAGTAGCCACAGGGGGCTGGGAAATGAGCAGTTCTTC
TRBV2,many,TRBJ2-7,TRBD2,CASWLAGDHEQYF,TGTGCCAGCTGGCTAGCGGGGGACCACGAGCAGTACTTC
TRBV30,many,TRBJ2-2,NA,CAWGGGGWTGELFF,TGTGCCTGGGGGGGAGGGGGCTGGACCGGGGAGCTGTTTTTT
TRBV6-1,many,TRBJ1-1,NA,CASSRGRTEAFF,TGTGCCAGCAGTCGAGGGAGGACTGAAGCTTTCTTT
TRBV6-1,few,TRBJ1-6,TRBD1,CASSADRVYSPLHF,TGTGCCAGCAGCGCAGACAGGGTGTACTCACCCCTCCACTTT
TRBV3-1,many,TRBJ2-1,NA,CASSQGGPFNEQFF,TGTGCCAGCAGCCAAGGGGGGCCGTTCAATGAGCAGTTCTTC
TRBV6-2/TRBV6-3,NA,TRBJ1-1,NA,CASSFSQMNTEASF,TGTGCCAGCAGTTTTAGTCAGATGAACACTGAAGCTTCCTTT
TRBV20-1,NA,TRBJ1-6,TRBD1,CSARTGVNSPLHF,TGCAGTGCTAGGACAGGGGTAAACTCACCCCTCCACTTT
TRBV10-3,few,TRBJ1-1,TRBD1,CATLGTADTEAFF,TGTGCCACCCTAGGGACAGCCGACACTGAAGCTTTCTTT
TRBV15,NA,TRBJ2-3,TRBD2,CATSRDLQGGGAEDTQYF,TGTGCCACCAGCAGAGATCTGCAGGGCGGGGGGGCGGAAGATACGCAGTATTTT
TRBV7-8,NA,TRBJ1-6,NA,CASSLGPRDSPLHF,TGTGCCAGCAGCTTAGGGCCTCGGGACTCACCCCTCCACTTT
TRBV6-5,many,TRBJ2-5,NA,CASSLGGRGKAQYF,TGTGCCAGCAGTTTGGGGGGAAGGGGAAAGGCCCAGTACTTC
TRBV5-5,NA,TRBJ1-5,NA,CASSLVEGNQPQHF,TGTGCCAGCAGCTTAGTTGAGGGTAATCAGCCCCAGCATTTT
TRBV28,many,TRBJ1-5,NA,CASSPTSQPQHF,TGTGCCAGCAGTCCTACAAGTCAGCCCCAGCATTTT
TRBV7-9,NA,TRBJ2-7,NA,CASSPITGNEQYF,TGTGCCAGCAGCCCAATAACAGGGAACGAGCAGTACTTC
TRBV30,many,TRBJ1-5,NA,CAWSGQRDQPQHF,TGTGCCTGGAGTGGACAGCGTGATCAGCCCCAGCATTTT
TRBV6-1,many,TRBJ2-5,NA,CASTQGGSARETQYF,TGTGCCAGCACCCAAGGGGGGTCGGCCAGAGAGACCCAGTACTTC
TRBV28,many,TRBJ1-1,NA,CASSTTVNTEAFF,TGTGCCAGCAGTACGACAGTGAACACTGAAGCTTTCTTT